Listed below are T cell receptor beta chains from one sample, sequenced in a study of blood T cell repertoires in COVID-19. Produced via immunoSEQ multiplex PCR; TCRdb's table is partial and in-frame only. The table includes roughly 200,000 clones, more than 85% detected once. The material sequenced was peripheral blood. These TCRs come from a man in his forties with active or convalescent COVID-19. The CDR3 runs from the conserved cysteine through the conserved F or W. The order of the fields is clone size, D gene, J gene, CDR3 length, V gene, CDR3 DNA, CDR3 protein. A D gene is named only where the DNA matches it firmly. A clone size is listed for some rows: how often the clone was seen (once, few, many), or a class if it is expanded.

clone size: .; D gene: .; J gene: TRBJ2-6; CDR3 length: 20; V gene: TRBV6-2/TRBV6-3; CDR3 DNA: TGTGCCAGCAGTTACTCGCCGGGCAGGGCCTACGCCTCTGGGGCCAACGTCCTGACTTTC; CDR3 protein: CASSYSPGRAYASGANVLTF
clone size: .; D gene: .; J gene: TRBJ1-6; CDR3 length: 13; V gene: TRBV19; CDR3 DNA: TGTGCCAGTAGTGGGACAAATAAGTCACCCCTCCACTTT; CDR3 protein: CASSGTNKSPLHF
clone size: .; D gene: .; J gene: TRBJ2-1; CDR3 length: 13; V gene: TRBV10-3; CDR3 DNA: TGTGCCATCACCGGACAACAGGGTGGGGAGCAGTTCTTC; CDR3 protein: CAITGQQGGEQFF
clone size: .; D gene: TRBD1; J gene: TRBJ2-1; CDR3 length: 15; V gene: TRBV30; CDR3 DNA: TGTGCCTGGAGTGAGGGGACAGGTCCCGAATATGAGCAGTTCTTC; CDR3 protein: CAWSEGTGPEYEQFF
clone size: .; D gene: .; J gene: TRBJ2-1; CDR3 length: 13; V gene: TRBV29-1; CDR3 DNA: TGCAGCACAAGAGGGGGGGCCTACAATGAGCAGTTCTTC; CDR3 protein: CSTRGGAYNEQFF
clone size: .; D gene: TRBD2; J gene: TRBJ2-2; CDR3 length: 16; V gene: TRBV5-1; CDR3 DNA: TGCGCCAGCAGCTTAATGACTAGCGGGGGGACCGGGGAGCTGTTTTTT; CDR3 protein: CASSLMTSGGTGELFF
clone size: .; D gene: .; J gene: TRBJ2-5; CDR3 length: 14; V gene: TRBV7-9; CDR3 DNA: TGTGCCAGCAGCCCCCCCAGGGAACAAGAGACCCAGTACTTC; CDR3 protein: CASSPPREQETQYF
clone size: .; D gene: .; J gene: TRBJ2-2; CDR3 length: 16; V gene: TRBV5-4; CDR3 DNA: TGTGCCAGCAGCTTATCCGGTGCTCAAGACACCGGGGAGCTGTTTTTT; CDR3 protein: CASSLSGAQDTGELFF
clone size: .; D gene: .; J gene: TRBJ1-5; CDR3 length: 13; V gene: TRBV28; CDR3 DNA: TGTGCCAGCAGTTTATCGAACGGTCAGCCCCAGCATTTT; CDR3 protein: CASSLSNGQPQHF
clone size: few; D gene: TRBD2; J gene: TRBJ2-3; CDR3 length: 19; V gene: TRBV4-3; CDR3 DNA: TGCGCCAGCAGCCAAGATCCCCATGAACTAGCGGGGGGGAATGTAACGCAGTATTTT; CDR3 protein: CASSQDPHELAGGNVTQYF
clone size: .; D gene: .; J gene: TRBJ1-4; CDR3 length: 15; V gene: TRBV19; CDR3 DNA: TGTGCCAGTGCTTCACTACAGGGCCTTAATGAAAAACTGTTTTTT; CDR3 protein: CASASLQGLNEKLFF
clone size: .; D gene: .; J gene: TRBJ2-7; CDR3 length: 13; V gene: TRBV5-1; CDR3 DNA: TGCGCCAGCAGCGGCACTCTTCAGGACGAGCAGTACTTC; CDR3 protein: CASSGTLQDEQYF
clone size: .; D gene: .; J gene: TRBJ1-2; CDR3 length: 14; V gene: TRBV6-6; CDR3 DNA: TGTGCCAGCAGTTCCCTAGTCGGGGAAAATGGCTACACCTTC; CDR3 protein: CASSSLVGENGYTF
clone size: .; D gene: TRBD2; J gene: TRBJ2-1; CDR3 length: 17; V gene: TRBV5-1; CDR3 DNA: TGCGCCAGCAGCTCCTCCGGGACTAGCGGGGTCCACAATGAGCAGTTCTTC; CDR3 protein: CASSSSGTSGVHNEQFF
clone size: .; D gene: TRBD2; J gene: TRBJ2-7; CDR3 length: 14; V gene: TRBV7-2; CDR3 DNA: TGTGCCAGCAGCTTAGGACTAGCGGGGGCCGAGCAGTACTTC; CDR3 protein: CASSLGLAGAEQYF
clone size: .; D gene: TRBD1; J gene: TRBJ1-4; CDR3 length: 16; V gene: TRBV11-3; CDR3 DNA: TGTGCCAGCAGCCGGACAGGACCCCTTTTTAATGAAAAACTGTTTTTT; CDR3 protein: CASSRTGPLFNEKLFF
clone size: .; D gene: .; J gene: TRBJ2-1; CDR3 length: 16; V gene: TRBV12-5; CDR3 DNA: TGTGCTAGTGGTTTGGTTTTACAAAAAACCTACAATGAGCAGTTCTTC; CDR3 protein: CASGLVLQKTYNEQFF
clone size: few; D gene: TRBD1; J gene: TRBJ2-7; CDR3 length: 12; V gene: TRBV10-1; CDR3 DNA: TGCGCCGTGACAGGGCTAGGGTGCGAGCAGTACTTC; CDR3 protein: CAVTGLGCEQYF
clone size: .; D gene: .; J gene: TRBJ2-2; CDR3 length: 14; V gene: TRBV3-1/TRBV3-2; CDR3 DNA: TGTGCCAGCAGCCAAGATAGTGTGGCCGGGGAGCTGTTTTTT; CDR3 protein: CASSQDSVAGELFF
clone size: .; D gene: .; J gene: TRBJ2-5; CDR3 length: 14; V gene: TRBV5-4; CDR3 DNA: TGTGCCAGCAGCCTCAAGCGGCTTCAAGAGACCCAGTACTTC; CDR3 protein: CASSLKRLQETQYF
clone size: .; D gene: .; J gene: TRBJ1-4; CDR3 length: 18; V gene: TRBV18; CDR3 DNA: TGTGCCAGCTCAAGTCAGAGGAACTCCGGTCCCGATATTGAAAAACTGTTTTTT; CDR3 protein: CASSSQRNSGPDIEKLFF
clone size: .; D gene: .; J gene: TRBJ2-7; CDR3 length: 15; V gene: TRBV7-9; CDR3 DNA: TGTGCCAGCAGCCATGTCGCTTCTTGGGGGCGCGAGCAGTACTTC; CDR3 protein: CASSHVASWGREQYF
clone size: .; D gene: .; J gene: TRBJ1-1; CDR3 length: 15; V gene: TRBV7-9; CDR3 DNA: TGTGCCAGCAGCTTCGGAGGGACGTGGGTCGCTGAAGCTTTCTTT; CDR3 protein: CASSFGGTWVAEAFF
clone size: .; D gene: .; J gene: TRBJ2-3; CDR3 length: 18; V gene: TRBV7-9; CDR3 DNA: TGTGCCAGCAGCTTAGCGCTTTGGTTCGAACAGCGCACAGATACGCAGTATTTT; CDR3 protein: CASSLALWFEQRTDTQYF
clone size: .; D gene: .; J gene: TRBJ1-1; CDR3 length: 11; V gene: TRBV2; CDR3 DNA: TGTGCAGGGGGGGTAAACACTGAAGCTTTCTTT; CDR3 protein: CAGGVNTEAFF
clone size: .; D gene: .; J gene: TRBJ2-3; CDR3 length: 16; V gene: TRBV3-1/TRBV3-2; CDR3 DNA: TGTGCCAGCAGCCAAGTCTCTAGCCATAGCACAGATACGCAGTATTTT; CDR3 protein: CASSQVSSHSTDTQYF
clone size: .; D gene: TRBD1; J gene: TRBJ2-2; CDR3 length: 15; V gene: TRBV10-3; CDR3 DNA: TGTGCCATCAGCGTCTCCGGGACAGGCACCGGGGAGCTGTTTTTT; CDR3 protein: CAISVSGTGTGELFF
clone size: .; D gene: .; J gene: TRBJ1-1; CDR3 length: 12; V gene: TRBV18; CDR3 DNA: TGTGCCAGCTCACCCTCGGGCAGGGCAGCTTTCTTT; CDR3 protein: CASSPSGRAAFF
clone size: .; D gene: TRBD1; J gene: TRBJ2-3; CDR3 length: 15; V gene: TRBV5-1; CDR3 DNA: TGCGCCAGCGGGTTTGGACAGGGAGTTCCAGATACGCAGTATTTT; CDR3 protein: CASGFGQGVPDTQYF
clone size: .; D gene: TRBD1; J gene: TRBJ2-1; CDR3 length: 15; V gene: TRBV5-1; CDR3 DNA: TGCGCCAGCAGGGACGGACAGGGCGCGGGGAATGAGCAGTTCTTC; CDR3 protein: CASRDGQGAGNEQFF
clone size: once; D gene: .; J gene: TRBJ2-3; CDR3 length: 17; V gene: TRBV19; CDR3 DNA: TGTGCCAGTAGCATCGCGTCCCTATTAGACAGGTCAGATACGCAGTATTTT; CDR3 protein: CASSIASLLDRSDTQYF
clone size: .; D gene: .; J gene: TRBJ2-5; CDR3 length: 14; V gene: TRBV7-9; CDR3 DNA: TGTGCCAGCAGCTTAGCCGGACTCTATGAGACCCAGTACTTC; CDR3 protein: CASSLAGLYETQYF
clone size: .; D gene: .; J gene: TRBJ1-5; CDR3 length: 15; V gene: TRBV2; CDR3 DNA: TGTGCCAGCAGGGGTGGACTTCCTATCAATCAGCCCCAGCATTTT; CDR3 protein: CASRGGLPINQPQHF
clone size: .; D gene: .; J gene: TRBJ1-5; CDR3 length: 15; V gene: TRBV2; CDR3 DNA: TGTGCCAGCAGTGAAGGGGCGAGTAGCAATCAGCCCCAGCATTTT; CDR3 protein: CASSEGASSNQPQHF
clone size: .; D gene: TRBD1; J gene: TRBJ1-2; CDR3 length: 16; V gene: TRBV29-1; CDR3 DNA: TGCAGCGTTGAAGATAACCGGGACAGAATTAACTATGGCTACACCTTC; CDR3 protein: CSVEDNRDRINYGYTF
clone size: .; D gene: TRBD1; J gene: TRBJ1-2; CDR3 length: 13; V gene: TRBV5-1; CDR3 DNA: TGCGCCAGCCGCTGGGACAGCTCCTATGGCTACACCTTC; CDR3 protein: CASRWDSSYGYTF
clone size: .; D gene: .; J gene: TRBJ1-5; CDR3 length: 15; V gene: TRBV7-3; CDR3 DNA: TGTGCCAGCAGCCGCTCGGGGGGGAGCAATCAGCCCCAGCATTTT; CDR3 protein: CASSRSGGSNQPQHF
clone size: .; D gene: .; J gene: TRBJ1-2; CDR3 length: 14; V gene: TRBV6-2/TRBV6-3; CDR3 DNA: TGTGCCAGCAGTTACAGTGGTCAGGGGCTTGGCTACACCTTC; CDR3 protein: CASSYSGQGLGYTF
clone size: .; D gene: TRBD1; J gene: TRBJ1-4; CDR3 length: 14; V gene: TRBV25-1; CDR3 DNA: TGTGCCCGTCGGGACAGGGTTGGACGTGAAAAACTGTTTTTT; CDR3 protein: CARRDRVGREKLFF
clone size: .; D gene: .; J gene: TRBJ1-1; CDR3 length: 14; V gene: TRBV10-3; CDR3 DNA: TGTGCCATCACCGAGGAGGGTGTAGGGACTGAAGCTTTCTTT; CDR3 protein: CAITEEGVGTEAFF
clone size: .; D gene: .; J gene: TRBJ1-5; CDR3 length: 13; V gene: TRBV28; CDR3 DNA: TGTGCCAGCAGTTTTCGGGGAACCCAGCCCCAGCATTTT; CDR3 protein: CASSFRGTQPQHF
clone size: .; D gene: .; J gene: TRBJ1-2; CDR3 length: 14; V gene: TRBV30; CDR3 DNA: TGTGCCTGGACCTCGACAGGATTAAACTATGGCTACACCTTC; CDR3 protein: CAWTSTGLNYGYTF
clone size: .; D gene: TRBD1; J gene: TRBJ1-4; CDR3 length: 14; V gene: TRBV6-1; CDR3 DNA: TGTGCCAGCAGTGAGGGACAGCTTAATGAAAAACTGTTTTTT; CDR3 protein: CASSEGQLNEKLFF
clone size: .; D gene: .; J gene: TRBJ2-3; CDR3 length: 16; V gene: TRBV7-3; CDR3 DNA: TGTGCCAGCAGCTTAACGGGCAGAGAAAGCACAGATACGCAGTATTTT; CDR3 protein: CASSLTGRESTDTQYF
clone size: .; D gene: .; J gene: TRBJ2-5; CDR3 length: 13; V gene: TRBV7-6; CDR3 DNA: TGTGCCAGCAGCTTAACCCCCCGGGAGACCCAGTACTTC; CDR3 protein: CASSLTPRETQYF